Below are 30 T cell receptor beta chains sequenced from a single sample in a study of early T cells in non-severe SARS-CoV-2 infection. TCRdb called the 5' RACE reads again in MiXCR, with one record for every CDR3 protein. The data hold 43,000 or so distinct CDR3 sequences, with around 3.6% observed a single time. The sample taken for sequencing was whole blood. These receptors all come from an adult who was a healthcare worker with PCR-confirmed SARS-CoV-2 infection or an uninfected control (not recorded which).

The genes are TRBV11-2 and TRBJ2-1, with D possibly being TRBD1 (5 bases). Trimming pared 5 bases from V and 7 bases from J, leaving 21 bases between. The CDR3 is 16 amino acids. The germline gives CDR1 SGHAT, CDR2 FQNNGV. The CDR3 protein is CASSIGVARGRNEQFF. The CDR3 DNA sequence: TGTGCCAGCAGCATAGGGGTGGCCAGAGGACGGAATGAGCAGTTCTTC.

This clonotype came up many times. CDR3 sequence reads: CASSQSVYEQYF. In nucleotides, the CDR3 is TGTGCCAGCAGCCAATCGGTATACGAGCAGTACTTC. The chain has TRBV16 and TRBJ2-7, with unresolved D. The CDR3 is made up of 12 amino acids. Germline CDR1 and CDR2: KGHSY and FQNENV. V lost 0 bases and J lost 4, with 4 bases in between.

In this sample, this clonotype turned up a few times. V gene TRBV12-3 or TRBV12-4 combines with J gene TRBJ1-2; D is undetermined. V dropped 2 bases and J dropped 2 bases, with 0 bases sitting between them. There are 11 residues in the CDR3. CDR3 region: CASSLNYGYTF. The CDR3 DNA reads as TGTGCCAGCAGTTTAAACTATGGCTACACCTTC.

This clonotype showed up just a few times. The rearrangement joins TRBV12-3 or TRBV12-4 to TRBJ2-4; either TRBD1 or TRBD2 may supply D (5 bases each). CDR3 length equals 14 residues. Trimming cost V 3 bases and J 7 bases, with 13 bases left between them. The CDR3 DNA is TGTGCCAGCAGTTTTTGGGACCTAGGGAACATTCAGTACTTC. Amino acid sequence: CASSFWDLGNIQYF.

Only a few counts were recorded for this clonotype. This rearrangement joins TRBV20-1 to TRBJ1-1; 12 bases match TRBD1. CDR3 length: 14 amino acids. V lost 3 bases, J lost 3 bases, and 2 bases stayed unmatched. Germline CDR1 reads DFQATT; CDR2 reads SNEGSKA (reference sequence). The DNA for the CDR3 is TGCAGTGCTAGGGGACAGGGGGCGGACACTGAAGCTTTCTTT. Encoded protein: CSARGQGADTEAFF.

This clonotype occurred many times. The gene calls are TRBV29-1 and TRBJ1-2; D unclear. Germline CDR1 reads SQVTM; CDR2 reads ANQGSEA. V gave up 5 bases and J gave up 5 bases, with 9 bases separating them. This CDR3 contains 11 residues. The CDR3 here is CSVSAPYGYTF. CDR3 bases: TGCAGCGTTTCGGCACCTTATGGCTACACCTTC.

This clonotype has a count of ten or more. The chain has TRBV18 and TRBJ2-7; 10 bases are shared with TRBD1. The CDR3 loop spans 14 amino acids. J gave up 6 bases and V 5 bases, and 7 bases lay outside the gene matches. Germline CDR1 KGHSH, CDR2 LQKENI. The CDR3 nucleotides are TGTGCCAGCTCAGGGGACAGGGGCGCCTTCGAGCAGTACTTC. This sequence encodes CASSGDRGAFEQYF. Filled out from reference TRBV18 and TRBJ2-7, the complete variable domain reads NAGVMQNPRHLVRRRGQEARLRCSPMKGHSHVYWYRQLPEEGLKFMVYLQKENIIDESGMPKERFSAEFPKEGPSILRIQQVVRGDSAAYFCASSGDRGAFEQYFGPGTRLTVT.

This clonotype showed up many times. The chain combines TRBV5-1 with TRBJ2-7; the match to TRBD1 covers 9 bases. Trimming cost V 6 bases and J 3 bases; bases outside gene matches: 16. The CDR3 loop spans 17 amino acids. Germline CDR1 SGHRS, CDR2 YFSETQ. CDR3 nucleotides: TGCGCCAGCACCGCGCAAGGGGGGACAGGGTACTACTACGAGCAGTACTTC. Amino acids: CASTAQGGTGYYYEQYF.

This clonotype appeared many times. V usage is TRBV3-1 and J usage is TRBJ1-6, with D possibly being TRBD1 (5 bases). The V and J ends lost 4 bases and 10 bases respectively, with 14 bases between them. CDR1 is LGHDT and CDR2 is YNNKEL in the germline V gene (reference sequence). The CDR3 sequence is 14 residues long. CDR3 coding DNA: TGTGCCAGCAGCCCGGACGCCGAGGGGTCACCCCTCCACTTT. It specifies CASSPDAEGSPLHF.

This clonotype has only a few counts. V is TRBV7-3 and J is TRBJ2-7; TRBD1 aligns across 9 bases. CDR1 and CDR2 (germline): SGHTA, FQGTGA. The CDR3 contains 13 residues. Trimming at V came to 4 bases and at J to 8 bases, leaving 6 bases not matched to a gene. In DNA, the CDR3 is TGTGCCAGCAGCTCAGGACAGGGGAACAAGCAGTACTTC. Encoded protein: CASSSGQGNKQYF.

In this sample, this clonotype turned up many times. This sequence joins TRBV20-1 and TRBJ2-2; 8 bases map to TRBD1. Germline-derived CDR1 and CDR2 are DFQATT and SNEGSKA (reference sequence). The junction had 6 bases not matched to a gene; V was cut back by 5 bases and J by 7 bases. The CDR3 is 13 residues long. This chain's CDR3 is CSAADRVNGELFF. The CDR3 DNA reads TGCAGTGCTGCGGACAGGGTTAACGGGGAGCTGTTTTTT.

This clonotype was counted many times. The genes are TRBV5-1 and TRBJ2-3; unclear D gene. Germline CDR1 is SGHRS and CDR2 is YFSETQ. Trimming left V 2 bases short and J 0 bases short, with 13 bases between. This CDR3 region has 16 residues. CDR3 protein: CASSFLGSSSTDTQYF. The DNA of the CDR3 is TGCGCCAGCAGCTTCCTCGGCTCCTCGAGCACAGATACGCAGTATTTT.

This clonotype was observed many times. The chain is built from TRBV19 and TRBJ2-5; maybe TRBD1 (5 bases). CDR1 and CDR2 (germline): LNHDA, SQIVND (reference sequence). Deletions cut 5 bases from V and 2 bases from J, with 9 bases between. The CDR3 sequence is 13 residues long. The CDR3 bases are TGTGCCAGTAGTGTGGACACGCAAGAGACCCAGTACTTC. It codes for CASSVDTQETQYF.

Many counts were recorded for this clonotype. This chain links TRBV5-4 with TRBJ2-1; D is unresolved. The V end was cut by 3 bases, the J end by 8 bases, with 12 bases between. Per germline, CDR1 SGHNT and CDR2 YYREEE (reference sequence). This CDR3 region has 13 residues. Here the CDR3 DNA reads TGTGCCAGCAGCTCAGGTCAATTCTATGAGCAGTTCTTC. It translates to CASSSGQFYEQFF.

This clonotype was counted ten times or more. The CDR3: CASSLEMQGGSYEQYF. CDR3 coding DNA: TGTGCCAGCAGCTTAGAAATGCAGGGAGGCTCCTACGAGCAGTACTTC. The chain carries TRBV11-3 and TRBJ2-7, with D possibly TRBD2 on 6 matching bases. The CDR3 sequence is 16 residues long. The germline V and J ends were trimmed by 0 bases and 0 bases, with 12 bases remaining between them. CDR1 and CDR2 from the germline V gene are SGHNT and YENEEA. The full variable domain, rest sourced from reference TRBV11-3 and TRBJ2-7, is EAGVVQSPRYKIIEKKQPVAFWCNPISGHNTLYWYLQNLGQGPELLIRYENEEAVDDSQLPKDRFSAERLKGVDSTLKIQPAELGDSAVYLCASSLEMQGGSYEQYFGPGTRLTVT.

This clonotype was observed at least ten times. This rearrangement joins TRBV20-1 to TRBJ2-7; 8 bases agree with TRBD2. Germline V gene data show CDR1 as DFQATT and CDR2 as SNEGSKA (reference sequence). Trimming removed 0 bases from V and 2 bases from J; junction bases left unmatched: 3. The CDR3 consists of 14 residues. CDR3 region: CSARDKREPYEQYF. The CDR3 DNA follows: TGCAGTGCTAGAGACAAGCGGGAGCCCTACGAGCAGTACTTC.

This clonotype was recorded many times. For the CDR3, the DNA is TGTGCCAGCAGTCTGAGGGCCTACTCTAATTCACCCCTCCACTTT. Protein sequence: CASSLRAYSNSPLHF. The V and J genes are TRBV6-6 and TRBJ1-6, with D uncertain. The germline CDR1 and CDR2 sequences are MNHNY and SVGAGI (reference sequence). The CDR3 extends over 15 amino acids. Trimming left V 5 bases short and J 6 bases short, with 14 bases between.

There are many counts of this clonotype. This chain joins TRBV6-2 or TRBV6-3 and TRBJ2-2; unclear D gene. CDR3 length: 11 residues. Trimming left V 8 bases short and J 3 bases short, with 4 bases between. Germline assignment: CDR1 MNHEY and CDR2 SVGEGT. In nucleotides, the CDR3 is TGTGCCAGCCGCTACACCGGGGAGCTGTTTTTT. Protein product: CASRYTGELFF.

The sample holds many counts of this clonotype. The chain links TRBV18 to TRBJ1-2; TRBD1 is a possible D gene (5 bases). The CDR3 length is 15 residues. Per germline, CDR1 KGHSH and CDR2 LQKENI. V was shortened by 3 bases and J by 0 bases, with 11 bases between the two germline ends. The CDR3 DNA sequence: TGTGCCAGCTCACCCGGCAGGGTAACTAACTATGGCTACACCTTC. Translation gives CASSPGRVTNYGYTF.

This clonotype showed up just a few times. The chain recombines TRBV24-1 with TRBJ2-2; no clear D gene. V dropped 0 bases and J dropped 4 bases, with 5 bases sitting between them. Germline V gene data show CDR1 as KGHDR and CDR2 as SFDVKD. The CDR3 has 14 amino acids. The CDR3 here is CATSDLQATGELFF. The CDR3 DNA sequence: TGTGCCACCAGTGATTTGCAGGCCACCGGGGAGCTGTTTTTT.

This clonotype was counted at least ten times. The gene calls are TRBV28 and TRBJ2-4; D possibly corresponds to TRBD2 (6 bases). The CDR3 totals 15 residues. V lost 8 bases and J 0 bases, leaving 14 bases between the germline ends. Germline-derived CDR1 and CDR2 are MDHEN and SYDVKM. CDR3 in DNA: TGTGCCAGCGGGCGGGGTACCCTAGCCAAAAACATTCAGTACTTC. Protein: CASGRGTLAKNIQYF.

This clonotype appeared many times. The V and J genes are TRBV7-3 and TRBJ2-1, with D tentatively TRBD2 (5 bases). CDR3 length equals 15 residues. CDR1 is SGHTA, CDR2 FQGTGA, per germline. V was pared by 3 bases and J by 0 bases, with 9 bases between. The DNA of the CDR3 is TGTGCCAGCAGCTTTAGCGCCAGCTCCTACAATGAGCAGTTCTTC. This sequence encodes CASSFSASSYNEQFF.

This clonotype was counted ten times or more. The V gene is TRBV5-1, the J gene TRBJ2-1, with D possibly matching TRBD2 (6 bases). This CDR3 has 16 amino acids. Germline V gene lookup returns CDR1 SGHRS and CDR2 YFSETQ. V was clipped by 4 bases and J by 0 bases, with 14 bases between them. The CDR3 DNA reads TGCGCCAGCAGCGCAACTAGCTCTAGCTCCTACAATGAGCAGTTCTTC. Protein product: CASSATSSSSYNEQFF.

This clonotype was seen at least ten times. Here the CDR3 DNA reads TGTGCCTGGACAACAGGGGGCAGATCACCCCTCCACTTT. Translation gives CAWTTGGRSPLHF. The chain employs TRBV30 and TRBJ1-6; 9 nucleotides agree with TRBD1. J gave up 10 bases and V 4 bases, and 5 bases lay outside the gene matches. CDR3 length: 13 amino acids. CDR1 and CDR2 from the germline V gene are GTSNPN and SVGIG (reference sequence).

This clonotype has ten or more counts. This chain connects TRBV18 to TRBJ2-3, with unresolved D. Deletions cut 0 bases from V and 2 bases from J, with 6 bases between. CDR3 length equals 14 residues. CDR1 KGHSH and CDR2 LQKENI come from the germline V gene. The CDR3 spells CASSPPGLTDTQYF. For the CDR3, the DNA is TGTGCCAGCTCACCACCGGGCCTCACAGATACGCAGTATTTT.

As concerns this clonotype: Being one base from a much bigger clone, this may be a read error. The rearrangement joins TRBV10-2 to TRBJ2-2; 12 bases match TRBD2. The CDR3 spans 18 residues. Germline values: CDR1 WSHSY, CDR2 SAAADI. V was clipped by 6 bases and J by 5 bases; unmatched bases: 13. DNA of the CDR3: TGCGCCAGCAGCACGGTTTCCAGACTAGCGGGAGTTACCGGGGAGCTGTTTTTT. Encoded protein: CASSTVSRLAGVTGELFF.

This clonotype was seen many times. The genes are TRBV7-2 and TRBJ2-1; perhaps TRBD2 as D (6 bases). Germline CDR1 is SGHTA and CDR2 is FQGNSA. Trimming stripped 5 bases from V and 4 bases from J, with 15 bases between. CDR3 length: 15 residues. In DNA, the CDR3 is TGTGCCAGCAGCCCTAGCGTCCTACATTACAATGAGCAGTTCTTC. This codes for CASSPSVLHYNEQFF.

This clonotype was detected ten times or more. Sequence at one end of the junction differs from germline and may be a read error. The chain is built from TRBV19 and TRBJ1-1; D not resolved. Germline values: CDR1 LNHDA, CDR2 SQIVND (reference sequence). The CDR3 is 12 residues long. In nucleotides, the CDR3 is TGTGCCAGTAAGTTCTTGAACAGTGAAGCTTTCTTT. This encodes CASKFLNSEAFF.

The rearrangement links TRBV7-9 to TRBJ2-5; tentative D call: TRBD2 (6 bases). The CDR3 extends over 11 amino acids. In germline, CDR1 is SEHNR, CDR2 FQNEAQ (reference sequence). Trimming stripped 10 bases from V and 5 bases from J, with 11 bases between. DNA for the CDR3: TGTGCCACCAGGAGGGCGGAGACCCAGTACTTC. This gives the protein CATRRAETQYF.

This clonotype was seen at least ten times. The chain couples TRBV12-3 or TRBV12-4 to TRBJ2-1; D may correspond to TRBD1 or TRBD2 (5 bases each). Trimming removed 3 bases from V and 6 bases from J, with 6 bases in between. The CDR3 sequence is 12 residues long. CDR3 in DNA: TGTGCCAGCAGTTTCGGGACCAATGAGCAGTTCTTC. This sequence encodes CASSFGTNEQFF.